This entry describes one T cell receptor beta chain. Its matching antigen is unknown. Time point in this sample: week 47, end of study. Each vaccine dose was 300 ug of mutant IDH1 20-mer peptide, with topical imiquimod. This sample was taken from a study of a mutant IDH1 vaccine in newly diagnosed glioma. Across the study: Commencement of vaccination occurred 4-6 weeks following radiotherapy alone, or concurrently with temozolomide cycles.

Using immunoSEQ multiplex PCR, the repertoire was profiled, and TCRdb retains in-frame clones only, with some absent. The sample shows roughly 56,000 clones, roughly 72% of them seen only once. CDR3 length: 17 amino acids. V lost 0 bases, J lost 8 bases, and 8 bases stayed unmatched. Germline V gene data show CDR1 as LGHNA and CDR2 as YSLEER. The sample in question was PBMCs, obtained from a glioma patient whose treatment included an IDH1 peptide vaccine. The chain uses TRBV4-3 and TRBJ2-1; TRBD2 matches 12 bases. The TCR comes from a woman aged 35 to 49 with glioma. Some clones in this sample may be carry-over from other donors' samples. The CDR3 DNA reads as TGCGCCAGCAGCCAAGACCTAGCGGGGGGGCTGTCGGATGAGCAGTTCTTC. Translated, it gives CASSQDLAGGLSDEQFF.